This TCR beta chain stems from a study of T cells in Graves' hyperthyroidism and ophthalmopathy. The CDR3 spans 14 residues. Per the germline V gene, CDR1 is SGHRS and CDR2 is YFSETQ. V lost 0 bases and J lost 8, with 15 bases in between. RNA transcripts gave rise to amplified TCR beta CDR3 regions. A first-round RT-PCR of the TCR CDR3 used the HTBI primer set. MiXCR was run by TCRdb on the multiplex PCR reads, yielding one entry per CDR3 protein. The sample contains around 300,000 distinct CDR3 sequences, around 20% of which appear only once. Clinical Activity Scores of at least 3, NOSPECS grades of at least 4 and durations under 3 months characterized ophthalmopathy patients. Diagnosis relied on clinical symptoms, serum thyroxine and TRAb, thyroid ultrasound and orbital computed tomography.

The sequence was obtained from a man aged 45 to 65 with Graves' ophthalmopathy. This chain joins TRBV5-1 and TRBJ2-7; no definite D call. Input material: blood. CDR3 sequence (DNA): TGCGCCAGCAGCTTGGGGGGTTTAAATAACAAGCAGTACTTC. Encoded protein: CASSLGGLNNKQYF. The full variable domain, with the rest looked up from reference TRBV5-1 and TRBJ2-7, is KAGVTQTPRYLIKTRGQQVTLSCSPISGHRSVSWYQQTPGQGLQFLFEYFSETQRNKGNFPGRFSGRQFSNSRSEMNVSTLELGDSALYLCASSLGGLNNKQYFGPGTRLTVT.